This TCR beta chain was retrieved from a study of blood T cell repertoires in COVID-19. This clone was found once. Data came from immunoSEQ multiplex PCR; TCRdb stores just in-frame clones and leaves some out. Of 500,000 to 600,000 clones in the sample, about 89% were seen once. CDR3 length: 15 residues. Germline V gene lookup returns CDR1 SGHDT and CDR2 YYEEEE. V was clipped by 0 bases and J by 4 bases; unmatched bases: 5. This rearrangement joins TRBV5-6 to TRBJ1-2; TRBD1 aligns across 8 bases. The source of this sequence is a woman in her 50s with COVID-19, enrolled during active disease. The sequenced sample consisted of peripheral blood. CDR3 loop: CASSLAGQGTYGYTF. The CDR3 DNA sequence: TGTGCCAGCAGCTTGGCCGGACAGGGTACCTATGGCTACACCTTC.